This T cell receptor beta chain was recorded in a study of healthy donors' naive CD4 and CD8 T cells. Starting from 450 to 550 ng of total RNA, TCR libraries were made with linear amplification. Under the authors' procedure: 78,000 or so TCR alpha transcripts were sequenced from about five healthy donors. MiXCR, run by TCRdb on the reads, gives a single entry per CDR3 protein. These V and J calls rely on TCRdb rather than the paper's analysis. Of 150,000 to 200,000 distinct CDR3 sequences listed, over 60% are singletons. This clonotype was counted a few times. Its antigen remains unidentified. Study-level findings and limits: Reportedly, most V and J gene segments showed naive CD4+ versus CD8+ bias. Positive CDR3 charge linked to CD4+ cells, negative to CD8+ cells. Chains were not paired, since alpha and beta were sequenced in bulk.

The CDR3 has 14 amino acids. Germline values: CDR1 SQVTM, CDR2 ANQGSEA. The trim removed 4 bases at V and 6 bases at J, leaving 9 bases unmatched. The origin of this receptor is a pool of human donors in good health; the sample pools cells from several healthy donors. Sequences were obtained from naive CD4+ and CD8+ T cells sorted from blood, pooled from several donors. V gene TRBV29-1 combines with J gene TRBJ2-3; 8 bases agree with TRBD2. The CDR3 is CSVVKAGVSDTQYF. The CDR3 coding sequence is TGCAGCGTTGTGAAAGCGGGAGTATCCGATACGCAGTATTTT.